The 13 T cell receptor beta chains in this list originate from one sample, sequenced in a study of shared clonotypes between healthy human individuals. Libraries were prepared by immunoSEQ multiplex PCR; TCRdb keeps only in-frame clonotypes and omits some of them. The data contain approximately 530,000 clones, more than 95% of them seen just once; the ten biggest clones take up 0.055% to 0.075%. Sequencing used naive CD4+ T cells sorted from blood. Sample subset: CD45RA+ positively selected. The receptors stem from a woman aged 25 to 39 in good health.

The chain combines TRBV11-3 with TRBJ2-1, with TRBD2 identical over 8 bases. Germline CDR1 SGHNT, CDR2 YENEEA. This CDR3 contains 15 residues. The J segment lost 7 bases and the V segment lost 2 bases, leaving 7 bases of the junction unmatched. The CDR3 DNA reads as TGTGCCAGCAGCTTATTCCCGACTAGCGATAATGAGCAGTTCTTC. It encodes CASSLFPTSDNEQFF.

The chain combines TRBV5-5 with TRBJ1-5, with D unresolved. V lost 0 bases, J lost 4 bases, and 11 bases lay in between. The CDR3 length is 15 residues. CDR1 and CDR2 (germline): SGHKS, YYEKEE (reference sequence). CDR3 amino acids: CASSLARMRNQPQHF. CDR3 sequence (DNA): TGTGCCAGCAGCTTGGCCAGGATGCGGAATCAGCCCCAGCATTTT.

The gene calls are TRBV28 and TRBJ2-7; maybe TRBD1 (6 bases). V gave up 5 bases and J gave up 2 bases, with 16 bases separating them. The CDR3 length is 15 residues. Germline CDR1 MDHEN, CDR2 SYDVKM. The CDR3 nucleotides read TGTGCCAGCAGTCCCACGACCAGGGGTCCCTACGAGCAGTACTTC. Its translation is CASSPTTRGPYEQYF. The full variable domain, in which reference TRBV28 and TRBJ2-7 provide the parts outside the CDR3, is DVKVTQSSRYLVKRTGEKVFLECVQDMDHENMFWYRQDPGLGLRLIYFSYDVKMKEKGDIPEGYSVSREKKERFSLILESASTNQTSMYLCASSPTTRGPYEQYFGPGTRLTVT.

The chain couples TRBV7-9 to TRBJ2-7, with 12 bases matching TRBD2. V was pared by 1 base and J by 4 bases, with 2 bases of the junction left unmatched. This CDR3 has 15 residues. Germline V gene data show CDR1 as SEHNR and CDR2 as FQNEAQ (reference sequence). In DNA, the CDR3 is TGTGCCAGCAGCTTAGGACTAGCGGGAGCTTACGAGCAGTACTTC. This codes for CASSLGLAGAYEQYF.

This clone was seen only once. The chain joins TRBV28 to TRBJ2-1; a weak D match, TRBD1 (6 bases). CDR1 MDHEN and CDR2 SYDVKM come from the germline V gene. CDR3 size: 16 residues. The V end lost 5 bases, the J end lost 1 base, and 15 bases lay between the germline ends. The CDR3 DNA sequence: TGTGCCAGCAGTGCACGACAGGTGGGGTCCTACAATGAGCAGTTCTTC. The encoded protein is CASSARQVGSYNEQFF.

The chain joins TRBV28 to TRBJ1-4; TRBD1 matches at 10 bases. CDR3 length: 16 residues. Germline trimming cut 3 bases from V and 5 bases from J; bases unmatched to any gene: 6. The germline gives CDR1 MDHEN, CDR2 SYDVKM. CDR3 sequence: CASSFRDRGWNEKLFF. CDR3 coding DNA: TGTGCCAGCAGTTTCCGGGACAGGGGATGGAATGAAAAACTGTTTTTT. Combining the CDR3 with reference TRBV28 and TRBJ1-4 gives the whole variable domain DVKVTQSSRYLVKRTGEKVFLECVQDMDHENMFWYRQDPGLGLRLIYFSYDVKMKEKGDIPEGYSVSREKKERFSLILESASTNQTSMYLCASSFRDRGWNEKLFFGSGTQLSVL.

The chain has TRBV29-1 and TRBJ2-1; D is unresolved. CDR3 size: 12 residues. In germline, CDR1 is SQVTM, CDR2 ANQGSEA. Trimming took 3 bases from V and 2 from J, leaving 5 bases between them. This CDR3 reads CSVDFPYNEQFF. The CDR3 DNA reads TGCAGCGTTGATTTCCCCTACAATGAGCAGTTCTTC.

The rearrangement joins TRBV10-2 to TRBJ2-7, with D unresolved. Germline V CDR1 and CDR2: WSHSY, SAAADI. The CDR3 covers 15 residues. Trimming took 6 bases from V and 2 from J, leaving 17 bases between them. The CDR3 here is CASSQTRTTTYEQYF. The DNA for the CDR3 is TGCGCCAGCAGCCAGACGCGAACTACTACCTACGAGCAGTACTTC.

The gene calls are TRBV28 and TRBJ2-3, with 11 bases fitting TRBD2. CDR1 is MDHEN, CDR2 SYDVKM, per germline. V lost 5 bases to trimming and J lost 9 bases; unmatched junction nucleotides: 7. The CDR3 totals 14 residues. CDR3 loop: CASSPPTSGITQYF. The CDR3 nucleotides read TGTGCCAGCAGTCCTCCGACTAGCGGGATCACGCAGTATTTT.

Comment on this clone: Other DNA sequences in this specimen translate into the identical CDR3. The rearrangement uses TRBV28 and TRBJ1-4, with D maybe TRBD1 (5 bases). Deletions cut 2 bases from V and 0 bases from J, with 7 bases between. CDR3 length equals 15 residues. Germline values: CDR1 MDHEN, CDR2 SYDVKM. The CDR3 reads CASSLGGSTNEKLFF. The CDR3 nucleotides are TGTGCCAGCAGTTTAGGGGGTTCAACTAATGAAAAACTGTTTTTT.

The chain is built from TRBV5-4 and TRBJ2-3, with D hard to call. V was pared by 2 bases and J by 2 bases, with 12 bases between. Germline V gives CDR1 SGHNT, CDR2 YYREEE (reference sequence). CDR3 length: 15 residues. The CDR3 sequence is CASSFGNSYTDTQYF. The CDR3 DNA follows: TGTGCCAGCAGCTTCGGAAACAGCTACACAGATACGCAGTATTTT.

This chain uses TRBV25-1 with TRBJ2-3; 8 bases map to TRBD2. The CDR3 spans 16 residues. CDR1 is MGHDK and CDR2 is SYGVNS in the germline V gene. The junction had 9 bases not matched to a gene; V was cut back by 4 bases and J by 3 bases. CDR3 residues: CASSGGAGASTDTQYF. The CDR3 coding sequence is TGTGCCAGCAGTGGGGGAGCGGGGGCCTCGACAGATACGCAGTATTTT.

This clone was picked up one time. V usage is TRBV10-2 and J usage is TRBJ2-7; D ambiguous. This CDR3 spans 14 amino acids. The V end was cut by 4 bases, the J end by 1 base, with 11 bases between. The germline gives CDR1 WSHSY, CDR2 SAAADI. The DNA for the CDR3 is TGCGCCAGCAGTGTTCAAAGTTTTTCCTACGAGCAGTACTTC. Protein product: CASSVQSFSYEQYF.